These 19 T cell receptor beta chains were sequenced from one sample in a study of response to subunit inactivated influenza vaccine. TCRdb reanalysed the RT-PCR reads using MiXCR and keeps one entry per CDR3 protein. This repertoire shows about 540,000 distinct CDR3 sequences, 20% to 25% found once; its top ten account for 2.5% to 3.5%. These data also formed part of another study, on T cells expressing NK-cell markers. That source adds: For TCR beta, cDNA was produced by 5'RACE template switching with UMIs.

The sample here was CD4+ T cells sorted from PBMCs, taken 11 to 12 days after vaccination. The receptors derive from a man between 45 and 60 years old who received an inactivated influenza vaccine.

CDR3: CASSRDRGPEQYF. The CDR3 DNA is TGTGCCAGCAGCCGGGACAGGGGACCCGAGCAGTACTTC. V usage is TRBV27 and J usage is TRBJ2-7, with TRBD1 identical over 10 bases. The trim removed 6 bases at V and 6 bases at J, leaving 5 bases unmatched. CDR1 and CDR2 from the germline V gene are MNHEY and SMNVEV (reference sequence). CDR3 length: 13 amino acids.

The chain recombines TRBV6-1 with TRBJ1-2; 10 bases are shared with TRBD1. With 6 bases clipped from V and 1 base from J, the junction kept 5 bases outside the gene matches. Germline V gene data show CDR1 as MNHNS and CDR2 as SASEGT. This CDR3 has 15 residues. CDR3 bases: TGTGCCAGCAGAGCCGGGACAGGGGTTAACTATGGCTACACCTTC. Protein sequence: CASRAGTGVNYGYTF.

This chain uses TRBV11-1 with TRBJ1-1; possibly TRBD1 for D (5 bases). V was trimmed by 0 bases and J by 6 bases, leaving 11 bases between them. This CDR3 has 14 amino acids. Looked up from germline, CDR1 is SGHAT and CDR2 is FQDESV (reference sequence). The CDR3 sequence: CASSLAMQGSEAFF. In DNA form, the CDR3 reads TGTGCCAGCAGCTTAGCGATGCAGGGTTCTGAAGCTTTCTTT.

This clonotype was observed a handful of times. The V call is TRBV12-3 or TRBV12-4, the J call TRBJ2-4; TRBD2 matches 14 bases. With 5 bases clipped from V and 0 bases from J, the junction kept 12 bases outside the gene matches. This CDR3 is 20 amino acids long. The DNA of the CDR3 is TGTGCCAGCAGTCCATCCCGAGGACTAGCGGGGGGTATAGCCAAAAACATTCAGTACTTC. It codes for CASSPSRGLAGGIAKNIQYF.

This clonotype was counted between two and nine times. The V call is TRBV5-1, the J call TRBJ2-7, with TRBD1 matching over 11 bases. The CDR3 covers 14 residues. The V and J ends lost 3 bases and 6 bases, in that order; junction bases with no gene match: 5. CDR1 SGHRS and CDR2 YFSETQ come from the germline V gene. This CDR3 reads CASSSRTGGTEQYF. CDR3 nucleotide sequence: TGCGCCAGCAGCTCAAGGACAGGGGGCACCGAGCAGTACTTC.

The chain joins TRBV20-1 to TRBJ2-2; 12 nucleotides line up with TRBD2. V gave up 5 bases and J gave up 5 bases; unmatched junction bases: 3. The CDR3 is 14 amino acids. Germline V gene sequence: CDR1 DFQATT, CDR2 SNEGSKA (reference sequence). The CDR3 region is CSAPTSGSTGELFF. As DNA, the CDR3 is TGCAGTGCTCCGACTAGCGGGAGTACCGGGGAGCTGTTTTTT.

The CDR3 loop reads CASNAHATDEKLFF. For the CDR3, the DNA is TGTGCCAGCAACGCTCACGCTACGGATGAAAAACTGTTTTTT. The V call is TRBV9, the J call TRBJ1-4; D remains ambiguous. Germline-derived CDR1 and CDR2 are SGDLS and YYNGEE. The CDR3 is made up of 14 amino acids. Trimming cost V 6 bases and J 6 bases, with 15 bases left between them.

This clonotype has a handful of counts. This chain links TRBV7-2 with TRBJ1-1; a weak D match, TRBD1 (5 bases). The V end lost 1 base, the J end lost 10 bases, and 10 bases lay between the germline ends. Germline assignment: CDR1 SGHTA and CDR2 FQGNSA. This CDR3 has 12 residues. The CDR3 DNA sequence: TGTGCCAGCAGCTTAGTCGGGGCCAGAGCTTTCTTT. As protein: CASSLVGARAFF.

This clonotype was recorded at least ten times. V and J are TRBV4-3 and TRBJ1-2; 9 positions agree with TRBD1. Losses at the gene ends were 4 bases for V and 6 bases for J; bases not matched to a gene: 3. CDR1 and CDR2 from the germline V gene are LGHNA and YSLEER. This CDR3 has 13 amino acids. CDR3 DNA: TGCGCCAGCAGCCTTCGACAGGGGGATGGCTACACCTTC. This translates into CASSLRQGDGYTF.

The chain links TRBV5-5 to TRBJ2-3; D not resolved. The CDR3 is 13 amino acids. Trimming took off 0 bases at V and 4 bases at J, with 6 bases between the two ends. CDR1 is SGHKS and CDR2 is YYEKEE in the germline V gene (reference sequence). CDR3 loop: CASSLGVPDTQYF. CDR3 coding DNA: TGTGCCAGCAGCTTGGGGGTTCCAGATACGCAGTATTTT.

This clonotype showed up many times. V usage is TRBV7-9 and J usage is TRBJ2-1, with D uncertain. V lost 1 base to trimming and J lost 3 bases, with 7 bases between them. In germline, CDR1 is SEHNR, CDR2 FQNEAQ (reference sequence). This CDR3 contains 14 residues. In DNA, the CDR3 is TGTGCCAGCAGCTTAGAGTCCAGCTACAATGAGCAGTTCTTC. This encodes CASSLESSYNEQFF.

The chain employs TRBV4-1 and TRBJ2-1; D is uncertain. In germline, CDR1 is MGHRA, CDR2 YSYEKL. V was cut by 1 base and J by 7 bases, with 17 bases left in between. The CDR3 sequence is 16 residues long. DNA for the CDR3: TGCGCCAGCAGCCAAGCTGGCCAGGCCCCATTTAATGAGCAGTTCTTC. The encoded protein is CASSQAGQAPFNEQFF.

The CDR3 region is CASSFAVGGANVLTF. For the CDR3, the DNA is TGTGCCAGCAGCTTTGCGGTCGGTGGGGCCAACGTCCTGACTTTC. V gene TRBV7-9 combines with J gene TRBJ2-6; D is ambiguous. The CDR3 extends over 15 amino acids. The V end was cut by 3 bases, the J end by 3 bases, with 9 bases between. CDR1 is SEHNR and CDR2 is FQNEAQ in the germline V gene (reference sequence).

In its sample, this clonotype was seen many times. The chain recombines TRBV5-6 with TRBJ2-5, with 8 bases identical to TRBD2. J lost 4 bases, V lost 1 base, and 3 bases had no gene match. CDR1 is SGHDT and CDR2 is YYEEEE in the germline V gene. This CDR3 spans 14 amino acids. In DNA form, the CDR3 reads TGTGCCAGCAGCTTGCTAGCGGGCGGAGAGACCCAGTACTTC. Translated: CASSLLAGGETQYF. Variable domain in full (rest from reference TRBV5-6 and TRBJ2-5): DAGVTQSPTHLIKTRGQQVTLRCSPKSGHDTVSWYQQALGQGPQFIFQYYEEEERQRGNFPDRFSGHQFPNYSSELNVNALLLGDSALYLCASSLLAGGETQYFGPGTRLLVL.

This clonotype was detected only a few times. CDR3: CASSLFQRGPRSTDTQYF. CDR3 bases: TGTGCCAGCAGCTTATTTCAGCGGGGGCCTCGAAGCACAGATACGCAGTATTTT. This chain connects TRBV11-2 to TRBJ2-3, with 8 bases lining up with TRBD2. Germline V gene sequence: CDR1 SGHAT, CDR2 FQNNGV. Unmatched junction bases numbered 10, after V lost 2 bases and J lost 0 bases. This CDR3 is 18 amino acids long. The entire variable domain, with the rest obtained from reference TRBV11-2 and TRBJ2-3, is as follows: EAGVAQSPRYKIIEKRQSVAFWCNPISGHATLYWYQQILGQGPKLLIQFQNNGVVDDSQLPKDRFSAERLKGVDSTLKIQPAKLEDSAVYLCASSLFQRGPRSTDTQYFGPGTRLTVL.

Only a few counts were recorded for this clonotype. The rearrangement uses TRBV18 and TRBJ2-1; the match to TRBD1 covers 7 bases. The CDR3 is made up of 15 amino acids. Trimming removed 5 bases from V and 7 bases from J; junction bases left unmatched: 11. The V gene's germline CDR1 is KGHSH and CDR2 LQKENI. The CDR3 DNA reads TGTGCCAGCTCAATTTCCCAGGGGGTAAATAATGAGCAGTTCTTC. Residues: CASSISQGVNNEQFF.

The genes are TRBV18 and TRBJ2-4, with D unresolved. This CDR3 has 15 residues. V was shortened by 0 bases and J by 7 bases, with 13 bases between the two germline ends. CDR1 KGHSH and CDR2 LQKENI come from the germline V gene. CDR3 amino acids: CASSPPGRPENIQYF. The CDR3 DNA follows: TGTGCCAGCTCACCACCCGGCAGGCCGGAGAACATTCAGTACTTC.

The chain has TRBV5-1 and TRBJ2-2; TRBD2 aligns across 8 bases. This CDR3 has 16 residues. Germline lookup yields CDR1 SGHRS and CDR2 YFSETQ. Trimming cost V 4 bases and J 6 bases; bases outside gene matches: 11. CDR3: CASSTAGLGRAGELFF. Written as DNA, the CDR3 is TGCGCCAGCAGCACCGCGGGACTAGGTAGGGCCGGGGAGCTGTTTTTT.

V and J are TRBV20-1 and TRBJ2-7; a weak D match, TRBD1 (6 bases). CDR1 is DFQATT, CDR2 SNEGSKA, per germline (reference sequence). The CDR3 covers 14 residues. In DNA, the CDR3 is TGCAGCCGCCTTATACTCGGACAGCACTACGAGCAGTACTTC. Its protein product is CSRLILGQHYEQYF.